This TCR beta chain was captured by sequencing in a study of T cell responses to AZD1222 COVID-19 vaccine. Study results and caveats: It was only after the peak T cell response that any repertoires were sampled.

A remark on this clone: Its antigen is currently unknown.

Using immunoSEQ multiplex PCR, the repertoire was profiled, and TCRdb retains in-frame clones only, with some absent. Of more than 150,000 clones in the sample, roughly 94% were seen once. The CDR3 loop spans 15 amino acids. With 2 bases removed from V and 0 bases from J, the gap between germline ends came to 8 bases. Looked up from germline, CDR1 is LNHDA and CDR2 is SQIVND (reference sequence). This sequence joins TRBV19 and TRBJ2-1; D remains ambiguous. Sequenced material: peripheral blood, taken 28 days after the second AZD1222 dose. This TCR was recovered from an adult who received the AZD1222 COVID-19 vaccine. Here the CDR3 reads CASSISRSSYNEQFF. For the CDR3, the DNA is TGTGCCAGTAGTATATCCCGGAGCTCCTACAATGAGCAGTTCTTC.